One sample yielded the 16 T cell receptor beta chains listed below, sequenced in a study of regulatory T cells in long-lasting Graves disease. This sample's time point: newly diagnosed GD, antithyroid drugs for less than 3 months. RNA isolated from PBMCs was used to make the TCR library. HTBI primers from iRepertoire and Arm-PCR of CDR3 regions yielded the TCR beta libraries. TCRdb itself ran the multiplex PCR reads through MiXCR, one entry per CDR3 protein. The sample records hundreds of thousands of distinct CDR3 sequences, 9.5% to 15% being singletons. These data also formed part of another study, on T cells in Graves' hyperthyroidism and ophthalmopathy.

The input for sequencing was peripheral blood mononuclear cells (PBMCs), taken at new diagnosis, from a patient treated with antithyroid drugs. The receptor source for this set is a woman in her 30s with Graves disease.

This clonotype was observed at least ten times. The chain links TRBV28 to TRBJ1-5; 7 bases are shared with TRBD1. CDR3 length: 16 amino acids. The germline V gene has CDR1 MDHEN and CDR2 SYDVKM. V lost 4 bases, J lost 3 bases, and 9 bases stayed unmatched. In DNA, the CDR3 is TGTGCCAGCAGTTACTTCGGGACAGCTAACAATCAGCCCCAGCATTTT. Encoded protein: CASSYFGTANNQPQHF.

The V call is TRBV11-2, the J call TRBJ1-1; D remains ambiguous. The CDR3 is 14 residues long. Germline V gene data show CDR1 as SGHAT and CDR2 as FQNNGV. Trimming took off 5 bases at V and 5 bases at J, with 15 bases between the two ends. This CDR3 is CASSAVRTGTEAFF. The CDR3 DNA reads TGTGCCAGCAGCGCCGTGAGGACGGGGACTGAAGCTTTCTTT.

This clonotype was seen repeatedly, ten times or more. The V gene is TRBV20-1, the J gene TRBJ2-7; 10 bases agree with TRBD2. With the DNA end fitting TRBJ2-5 better, the J assignment may be wrong. Germline CDR1 reads DFQATT; CDR2 reads SNEGSKA (reference sequence). The CDR3 is 15 amino acids. CDR3 nucleotide sequence: TGCAGTGCCCATGGACTAGCGGATCTCCAAGAGACCCAGTACTTC. Amino acids: CSAHGLADLQETQYF.

This sequence joins TRBV6-2 or TRBV6-3 and TRBJ1-1, with 7 bases lining up with TRBD1. V shed 6 bases, J shed 4 bases, and the junction held 11 bases outside the gene matches. Germline lookup yields CDR1 MNHEY and CDR2 SVGEGT. The CDR3 extends over 15 amino acids. The CDR3 DNA is TGTGCCAGCAGCCCAACGACAGGGACGAGCACTGAAGCTTTCTTT. This encodes CASSPTTGTSTEAFF.

This clonotype occurred many times. The rearrangement links TRBV12-3 or TRBV12-4 to TRBJ2-5; TRBD1 matches at 8 bases. Unmatched junction bases numbered 6, after V lost 6 bases and J lost 3 bases. The CDR3 consists of 14 residues. In DNA, the CDR3 is TGTGCCAGCAGACTTGGACAGGGCGAAGAGACCCAGTACTTC. Translated, it gives CASRLGQGEETQYF.

Many counts were recorded for this clonotype. The CDR3 loop reads CASSFSPTTQNTDTQYF. The CDR3 coding sequence is TGTGCCAGCAGTTTTTCTCCAACTACGCAAAACACAGATACGCAGTATTTT. This chain links TRBV28 with TRBJ2-3, with unresolved D. This CDR3 is 17 amino acids long. Germline CDR1 is MDHEN and CDR2 is SYDVKM. Trimming took off 3 bases at V and 2 bases at J, with 18 bases between the two ends.

In this sample, this clonotype turned up many times. This chain links TRBV7-8 with TRBJ2-2; 9 nucleotides align to TRBD2. This CDR3 has 18 residues. Germline V gene sequence: CDR1 SGHVS, CDR2 FQNEAQ. V lost 1 base and J lost 7; bases outside the gene matches: 13. The CDR3 region has the DNA TGTGCCAGCAGCTTAGGTCGCGGGAGGGCCATTCTGGTCGGGGAGCTGTTTTTT. This codes for CASSLGRGRAILVGELFF. Combining the CDR3 with reference TRBV7-8 and TRBJ2-2 gives the whole variable domain GAGVSQSPRYKVAKRGQDVALRCDPISGHVSLFWYQQALGQGPEFLTYFQNEAQLDKSGLPSDRFFAERPEGSVSTLKIQRTQQEDSAVYLCASSLGRGRAILVGELFFGEGSRLTVL.

This clonotype was detected ten times or more. V gene TRBV6-1 combines with J gene TRBJ2-1, with D uncertain. Germline V gene data show CDR1 as MNHNS and CDR2 as SASEGT. Trimming left V 6 bases short and J 0 bases short, with 15 bases between. This CDR3 spans 16 amino acids. CDR3 nucleotide sequence: TGTGCCAGCAGCTGGCGAGTGGCAAGCTCCTACAATGAGCAGTTCTTC. It yields the protein CASSWRVASSYNEQFF.

This clonotype was observed at least ten times. The CDR3 DNA reads as TGTGCCAGCAGCTTAGGTACGAGAACCGAAGCTTTCTTT. This translates into CASSLGTRTEAFF. This chain links TRBV11-2 with TRBJ1-1; D uncertain. Germline V CDR1 and CDR2: SGHAT, FQNNGV. The CDR3 loop spans 13 amino acids. With 1 base removed from V and 8 bases from J, the gap between germline ends came to 11 bases.

This clonotype occurred many times. This chain joins TRBV18 and TRBJ2-6; 10 bases are shared with TRBD1. V shed 9 bases, J shed 4 bases, and the junction held 6 bases outside the gene matches. The CDR3 is 15 amino acids. Germline V CDR1 and CDR2: KGHSH, LQKENI. The CDR3 region is CASAGTGDGANVLTF. The CDR3 DNA sequence: TGTGCCAGTGCCGGGACAGGGGACGGGGCCAACGTCCTGACTTTC.

The chain has TRBV11-2 and TRBJ2-1; 15 bases are a match to TRBD2. Germline trimming cut 2 bases from V and 3 bases from J; bases unmatched to any gene: 5. The CDR3 runs 18 residues. From germline, CDR1 is SGHAT and CDR2 FQNNGV. CDR3 in amino acids: CASSLWGGLAGGYNEQFF. The CDR3 DNA sequence: TGTGCCAGCAGCTTATGGGGGGGACTAGCGGGAGGCTACAATGAGCAGTTCTTC.

This clonotype was detected a few times. The chain combines TRBV7-9 with TRBJ2-2; no firm D call. The CDR3 has 11 residues. Germline V gene sequence: CDR1 SEHNR, CDR2 FQNEAQ (reference sequence). Between the trimmed V and J ends, which lost 6 bases and 7 bases, there was a span of 6 bases. CDR3 in DNA: TGTGCCAGCAGGAATAACGGGGAGCTGTTTTTT. This encodes CASRNNGELFF.

The chain is built from TRBV3-1 and TRBJ2-3; 11 nucleotides agree with TRBD2. The CDR3 covers 19 residues. Trimming took 0 bases from V and 3 from J; bases not matched to a gene: 11. Germline lookup yields CDR1 LGHDT and CDR2 YNNKEL (reference sequence). The CDR3 protein is CASSQEAYQGLAVTDTQYF. The DNA of the CDR3 is TGTGCCAGCAGCCAAGAGGCGTACCAGGGACTAGCGGTAACAGATACGCAGTATTTT.

This clonotype was seen many times. The chain has TRBV7-9 and TRBJ2-7, with 9 positions matching TRBD2. Trimming cost V 5 bases and J 1 base; bases outside gene matches: 12. CDR3 length: 17 residues. The germline V gene encodes CDR1 SEHNR and CDR2 FQNEAQ (reference sequence). The DNA of the CDR3 is TGTGCCAGCAGCCCCTGGAGTAGCGGGAGTGTATCCTACGAGCAGTACTTC. Protein: CASSPWSSGSVSYEQYF.

In this sample, this clonotype turned up many times. The chain employs TRBV2 and TRBJ2-1, with 7 bases that match TRBD2. CDR3 length: 15 residues. V was pared by 6 bases and J by 3 bases, with 8 bases of the junction left unmatched. Germline loops: CDR1 SNHLY, CDR2 FYNNEI. CDR3 DNA sequence: TGTGCCAGCAGCAGTAGCGGGCCCTACTACAATGAGCAGTTCTTC. It encodes CASSSSGPYYNEQFF.

This clonotype showed up just a few times. This sequence joins TRBV12-3 or TRBV12-4 and TRBJ2-2, with 9 bases that match TRBD2. With V trimmed by 5 bases and J by 6 bases, 10 bases remained unmatched. The length of the CDR3 is 16 residues. CDR3 residues: CASSPPGLALAGELFF. The CDR3 bases are TGTGCCAGCAGTCCCCCGGGACTAGCATTAGCCGGGGAGCTGTTTTTT.